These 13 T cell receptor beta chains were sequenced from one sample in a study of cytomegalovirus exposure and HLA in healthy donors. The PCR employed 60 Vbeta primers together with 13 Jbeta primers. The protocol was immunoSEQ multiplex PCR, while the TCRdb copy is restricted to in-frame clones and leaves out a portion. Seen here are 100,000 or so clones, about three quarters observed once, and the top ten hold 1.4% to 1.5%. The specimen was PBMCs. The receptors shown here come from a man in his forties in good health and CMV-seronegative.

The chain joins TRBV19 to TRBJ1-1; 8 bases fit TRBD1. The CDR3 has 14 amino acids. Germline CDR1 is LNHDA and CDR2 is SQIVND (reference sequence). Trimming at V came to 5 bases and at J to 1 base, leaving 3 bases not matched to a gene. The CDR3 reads CASSPGQANTEAFF. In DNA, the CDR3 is TGTGCCAGTAGTCCGGGACAGGCGAACACTGAAGCTTTCTTT.

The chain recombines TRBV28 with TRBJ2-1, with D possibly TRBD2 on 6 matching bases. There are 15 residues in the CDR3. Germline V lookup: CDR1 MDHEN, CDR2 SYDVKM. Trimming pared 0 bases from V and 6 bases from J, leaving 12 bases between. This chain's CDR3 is CASSLWALASNEQFF. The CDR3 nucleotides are TGTGCCAGCAGTTTATGGGCTCTAGCGAGCAATGAGCAGTTCTTC.

The CDR3 spells CATNRGSGANVLTF. Here the CDR3 DNA reads TGTGCCACAAACAGGGGTTCTGGGGCCAACGTCCTGACTTTC. The rearrangement uses TRBV2 and TRBJ2-6, with TRBD1 matching 7 bases. V shed 10 bases and J 1 base; nucleotides not matched to a gene: 4. The CDR3 sequence is 14 residues long. Germline V gene sequence: CDR1 SNHLY, CDR2 FYNNEI.

The CDR3 here is CASRISGGWDEQYF. The CDR3 nucleotides read TGCGCCAGCAGGATTTCAGGGGGCTGGGACGAGCAGTACTTC. The chain links TRBV5-1 to TRBJ2-5; TRBD1 agrees at 8 bases. The J call is doubtful: the DNA matches TRBJ2-7 better. Germline V CDR1 and CDR2: SGHRS, YFSETQ. The CDR3 is made up of 14 amino acids.

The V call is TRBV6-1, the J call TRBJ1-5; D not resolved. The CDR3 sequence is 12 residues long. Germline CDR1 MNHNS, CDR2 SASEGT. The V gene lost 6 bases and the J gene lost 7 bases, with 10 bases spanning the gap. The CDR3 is CASRVGRQPQHF. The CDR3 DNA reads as TGTGCCAGCAGAGTTGGCCGCCAGCCCCAGCATTTT.

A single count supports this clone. The DNA of the CDR3 is TGCAGCGTAGGACAGGGCGCAAACACTGAAGCTTTCTTT. Translated, it gives CSVGQGANTEAFF. The chain links TRBV29-1 to TRBJ1-1; 8 bases line up with TRBD1. The CDR3 has 13 residues. Germline-derived CDR1 and CDR2 are SQVTM and ANQGSEA. Trimming took 6 bases from V and 2 from J; bases not matched to a gene: 5.

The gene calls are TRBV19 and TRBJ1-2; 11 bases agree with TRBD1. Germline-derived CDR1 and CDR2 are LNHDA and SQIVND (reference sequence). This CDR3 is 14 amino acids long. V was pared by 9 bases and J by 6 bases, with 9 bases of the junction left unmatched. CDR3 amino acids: CASRDRGRDDGYTF. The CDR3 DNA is TGTGCCAGCCGGGACAGGGGGAGGGACGATGGCTACACCTTC. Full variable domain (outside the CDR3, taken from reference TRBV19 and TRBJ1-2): DGGITQSPKYLFRKEGQNVTLSCEQNLNHDAMYWYRQDPGQGLRLIYYSQIVNDFQKGDIAEGYSVSREKKESFPLTVTSAQKNPTAFYLCASRDRGRDDGYTFGSGTRLTVV.

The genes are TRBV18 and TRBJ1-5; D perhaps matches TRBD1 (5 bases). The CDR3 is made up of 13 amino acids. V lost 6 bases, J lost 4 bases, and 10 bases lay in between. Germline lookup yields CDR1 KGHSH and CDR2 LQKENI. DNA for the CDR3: TGTGCCAGCTCCTCACAGGCGAATCAGCCCCAGCATTTT. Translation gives CASSSQANQPQHF.

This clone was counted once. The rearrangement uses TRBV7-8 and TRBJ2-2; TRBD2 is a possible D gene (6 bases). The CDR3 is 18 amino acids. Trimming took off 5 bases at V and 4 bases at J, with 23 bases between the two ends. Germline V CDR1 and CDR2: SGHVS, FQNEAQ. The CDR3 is CASSPPSAAGLGTGELFF. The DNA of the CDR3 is TGTGCCAGCAGCCCCCCGTCCGCCGCGGGGTTGGGCACCGGGGAGCTGTTTTTT.

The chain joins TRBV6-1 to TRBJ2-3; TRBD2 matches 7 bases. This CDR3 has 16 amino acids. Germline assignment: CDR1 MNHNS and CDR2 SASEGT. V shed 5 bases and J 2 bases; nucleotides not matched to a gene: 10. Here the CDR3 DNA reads TGTGCCAGCAGTAAAGTAGCGGGCGGGTCCACAGATACGCAGTATTTT. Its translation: CASSKVAGGSTDTQYF.

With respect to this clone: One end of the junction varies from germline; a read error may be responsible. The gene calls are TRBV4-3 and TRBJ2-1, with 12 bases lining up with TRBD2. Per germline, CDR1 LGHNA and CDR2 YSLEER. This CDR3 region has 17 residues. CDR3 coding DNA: TGCGCCAGCAGCCCTAGCATTACTAGCGGGGGGAACAATAAGCAGTTCTTC. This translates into CASSPSITSGGNNKQFF.

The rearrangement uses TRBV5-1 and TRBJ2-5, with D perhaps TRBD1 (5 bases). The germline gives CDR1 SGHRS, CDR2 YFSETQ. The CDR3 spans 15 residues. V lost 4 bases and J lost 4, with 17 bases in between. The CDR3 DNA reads TGCGCCAGCAGCCCGGTTTTTGGGGCCGGAGAGACCCAGTACTTC. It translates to CASSPVFGAGETQYF.

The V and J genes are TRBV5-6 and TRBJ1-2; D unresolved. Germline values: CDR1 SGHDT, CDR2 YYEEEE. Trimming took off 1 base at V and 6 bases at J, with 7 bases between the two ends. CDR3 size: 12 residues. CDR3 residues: CASSLREDGYTF. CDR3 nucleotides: TGTGCCAGCAGCTTGAGGGAGGATGGCTACACCTTC.